This T cell receptor beta chain stems from a study of response to subunit inactivated influenza vaccine. Via MiXCR, TCRdb re-called the RT-PCR reads, giving one row per CDR3 protein. The table includes fewer than 600,000 distinct CDR3 sequences, approximately 7.7% detected once. V shed 1 base and J 7 bases; nucleotides not matched to a gene: 4. The CDR3 consists of 14 residues. Germline CDR1 DFQATT, CDR2 SNEGSKA (reference sequence). The study, taken as a whole, reports: The study's authors posited that every seasonal influenza vaccination enlists few new T cells.

For this clonotype: The antigen remains undetermined.

This TCR derives from a man between 50 and 69 years old who received an inactivated influenza vaccine. This chain joins TRBV20-1 and TRBJ2-1; 10 bases match TRBD2. The material sequenced was PBMCs from blood, taken less than 25 months after vaccination. The CDR3 protein is CSARVSGRFNEQFF. In DNA form, the CDR3 reads TGCAGTGCTAGAGTTAGCGGGAGGTTTAATGAGCAGTTCTTC.